This T cell receptor (beta chain) is from a study of blood T cell repertoires in COVID-19. Study overall: COVID-19 samples collected from the United States, Italy and Spain covered acute and convalescent phases. In each case, the material was cDNA or gDNA derived from T cells, B-cell-depleted T cells, or PBMCs.

This CDR3 is 15 amino acids long. Trimming removed 0 bases at V and 1 base at J, with 10 bases between. Germline CDR1 is SGHRS and CDR2 is YFSETQ. Authors' data handling: Amplification of reference gene primers provided the estimated nucleated cell counts. The method was immunoSEQ multiplex PCR; TCRdb's version includes in-frame clones alone and lacks a portion of them. Clone size and V and J calls were adopted from that table, with D and trimming inferred from the DNA. This table holds tens of thousands of clones, almost 90% found once. This clonotype was obtained from a woman aged 80 or older with active or convalescent COVID-19. This chain connects TRBV5-1 to TRBJ2-5; D possibly corresponds to TRBD2 (5 bases). Material: peripheral blood. The CDR3 DNA reads TGCGCCAGCAGCTTGGGGTCCGGGGTCCAAGAGACCCAGTACTTC. Its translation: CASSLGSGVQETQYF.